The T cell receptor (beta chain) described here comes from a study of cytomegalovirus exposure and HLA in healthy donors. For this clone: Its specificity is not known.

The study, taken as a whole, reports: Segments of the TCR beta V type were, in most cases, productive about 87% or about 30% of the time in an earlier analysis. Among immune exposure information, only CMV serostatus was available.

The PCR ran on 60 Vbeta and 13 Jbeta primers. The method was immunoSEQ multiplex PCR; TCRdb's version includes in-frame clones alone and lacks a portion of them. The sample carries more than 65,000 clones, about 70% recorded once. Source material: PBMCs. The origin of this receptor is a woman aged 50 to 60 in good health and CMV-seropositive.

For the CDR3, the DNA is TGTGCCAGCGCTCCACAGATCGCGAACACCGGGGAGCTGTTTTTT. Protein product: CASAPQIANTGELFF. The chain links TRBV6-1 to TRBJ2-2; D is ambiguous. The V and J ends lost 8 bases and 0 bases respectively, with 13 bases between them. Germline loops: CDR1 MNHNS, CDR2 SASEGT. CDR3 length: 15 residues.